This T cell receptor beta chain was profiled in a study of cytomegalovirus exposure and HLA in healthy donors. V was pared by 11 bases and J by 0 bases, with 17 bases between. The CDR3 has 15 residues. Germline assignment: CDR1 MNHNS and CDR2 SASEGT. There are a few counts of this clone. Its antigen is currently unknown. 13 Jbeta primers and 60 Vbeta primers were used for the PCR. The protocol was immunoSEQ multiplex PCR, while the TCRdb copy is restricted to in-frame clones and leaves out a portion. The table has about 160,000 clones, more than 70% seen once. Study outcomes and limitations: The classifier, whose performance was assessed in both the original and validation cohorts, reportedly diagnosed cytomegalovirus status with high specificity and sensitivity. Earlier analysis looked at TCR beta V segments, and most were productive about 87% or about 30% of the time. As immune exposure information, only CMV serostatus was available.

The chain employs TRBV6-1 and TRBJ1-5; perhaps TRBD1 as D (6 bases). The sequencing sample was made of PBMCs. The receptor was isolated from a man in his 60s in good health and CMV-seronegative. The CDR3 bases are TGTGCCTCCCAAACAGGGCCAGATAGCAATCAGCCCCAGCATTTT. Translating it yields CASQTGPDSNQPQHF.